The sequence of this T cell receptor (beta chain) was determined in a study of OX40 agonist ivuxolimab in advanced cancers. Broadly, across the study: Ivuxolimab was an agonistic, fully human IgG2 monoclonal antibody directed against OX40 (CD134), a costimulatory receptor. Intravenous ivuxolimab was administered to patients every 2 weeks at six dose levels: 0.01, 0.1, 0.3, 1.5, 3 and 10 mg/kg. Of the approximately 54 patients in dose escalation, around 19 had hepatocellular carcinoma, some 15 had melanoma, 9 had renal cell carcinoma and 9 had head and neck cancer. In the dose-escalation cohort, about four fifths of patients were male, and the mean age was 60 years with a range of about 23 to 79. Patients were allowed to have had prior anti-PD-1, anti-PD-L1 or anti-CTLA-4 therapy, and roughly 40% of the dose-escalation patients had been treated with checkpoint inhibitors. Partial responses were achieved by three dose-escalation patients, of whom one had hepatocellular carcinoma and two had cutaneous melanoma. Peripheral TCRbeta sequencing aimed to test whether ivuxolimab altered TCR sequence diversity and caused clonal T-cell expansion. The monotherapy dose-escalation portion (N ≈ 50 patients) of the phase I ivuxolimab trial is reported in the paper.

The trial excluded patients who had a history of autoimmune disease or were on systemic immunosuppression. Peripheral blood for TCR sequencing was collected from all dose cohorts at baseline, on cycle 4 day 1, and on cycle 7 day 1. Samples came from an open-label, multicenter, first-in-human phase I dose-escalation trial of ivuxolimab. Adults with locally advanced or metastatic head and neck squamous cell, hepatocellular, melanoma or renal cell carcinoma were enrolled in the trial. Before TCR sequencing, CD4+ and CD8+ T cells were separately sorted from peripheral blood. Reading from cysteine to phenylalanine, the CDR3 counts 14 amino acids. Left in the record is the CDR3 DNA by itself, 42 bases read in frame from the first base. The germline V gene supplies CDR1 SNHLY and CDR2 FYNNEI. V is shortened by 6 bases, J by 3 bases, and the region joining them spans 9 bases. Genomic DNA was isolated from the sorted cells so that the TCRbeta CDR3 region could be sequenced. The immunoSEQ Assay was used to sequence the TCRbeta CDR3 regions. Sourced from immuneACCESS, this table was stored by TCRdb with only in-frame sequences that have V and J called. A share of the clones is absent; for the studies checked, an unresolved V gene accounts for under half, and the remainder has no known explanation. The sample has about 90,000 clones on record, 90% of them singletons. Together, the top ten hold about 0.16% of the sample.

Overall study outcomes, separate from this receptor: Which antigens the clonally expanded peripheral T cells were specific for was not determined. After ivuxolimab, more expanded clones were found on average in CD8+ T cells than in CD4+ T cells. Partial responders in the 0.1-3.0 mg/kg groups had among the lowest normalized peripheral clonal expansion, especially among CD8+ T cells. At doses of 0.1 to 3.0 mg/kg, clonal expansion of both CD4+ and CD8+ blood T cells was observed from baseline to week 6. Low levels of normalized T-cell clonal expansion were also seen in some patients who did not respond.

As regards this clone: There is no known antigen for this receptor. The input lacks base qualities; no much larger clone sits a single base away.

The source material was CD4+ or CD8+ T cells sorted from blood, sampled in a trial of the OX40 agonist ivuxolimab. This chain joins TRBV2 to TRBJ2-6; no confident D gene assignment can be made. The sequence was collected from an adult with an advanced solid tumor such as melanoma, head and neck, liver or kidney cancer. CDR3 reads: CASSLYGGANVLTF. Here is the DNA: TGTGCCAGCAGCCTCTATGGTGGGGCCAACGTCCTGACTTTC. The entire variable domain, with the stretches around the CDR3 drawn from the reference TRBV2 and TRBJ2-6 proteins, is EPEVTQTPSHQVTQMGQEVILRCVPISNHLYFYWYRQILGQKVEFLVSFYNNEISEKSEIFDDQFSVERPDGSNFTLKIRSTKLEDSAMYFCASSLYGGANVLTFGAGSRLTVL.